This T cell receptor (beta chain) was recovered during a study of blood T cells in healthy people across ages. Donors were systemically healthy Caucasian individuals from Russia aged about 6 to 95 years. Every sample yielded at least 6.5 million isolated PBMCs. A sample-barcoded 5' primer and a J-beta primer mix were used in a second PCR of roughly 6 to 11 cycles. Per sample, CDR3-containing paired-end reads numbered at least 2.5 million. Using its own MiXCR run on the 5' RACE reads, TCRdb lists one record per CDR3 protein. The sample records about 1.5 million distinct CDR3 sequences, roughly 43% being singletons. Sequences were obtained from blood. This receptor was taken from a woman in her late teens or twenties in good health.

The CDR3 sequence: CASSFIGYTGELFF. CDR3 coding DNA: TGTGCCAGCAGTTTCATAGGGTACACCGGGGAGCTGTTTTTT. This rearrangement joins TRBV12-3 or TRBV12-4 to TRBJ2-2; D is unclear. The V and J ends lost 3 bases and 3 bases respectively, with 8 bases between them. The CDR3 spans 14 residues.